This entry concerns a single T cell receptor (beta chain). Its antigen remains unknown. This record comes from a study of shared clonotypes between healthy human individuals. The J segment lost 4 bases and the V segment lost 4 bases, leaving 8 bases of the junction unmatched. CDR1 and CDR2 (germline): MDHEN, SYDVKM. The CDR3 sequence is 16 residues long. General study findings and limits: Memory subsets generally showed lower estimated richness than naive subsets. Against clonotypes common to all four donors, non-shared ones had lower generation probabilities. Among a few donors, approximately 5.4% of naive CD4 clonotypes were found in common.

The protocol was immunoSEQ multiplex PCR, while the TCRdb copy is restricted to in-frame clones and leaves out a portion. The sample has 150,000 to 200,000 clones, over 80% seen once; the top ten hold roughly 0.07%. Negatively enriched CD4+ T cells were divided by CD45RA into naive and memory. This rearrangement joins TRBV28 to TRBJ1-3, with TRBD1 matching over 9 bases. Sample: naive CD4+ T cells sorted from blood. Subset specified: CD45RA+ positively selected. The sequence was collected from a woman aged 25-40 years in good health. CDR3 nucleotide sequence: TGTGCCAGCAGTTCCCCAGGACAGGGGAAGGGAAACACCATATATTTT. Translated: CASSSPGQGKGNTIYF.